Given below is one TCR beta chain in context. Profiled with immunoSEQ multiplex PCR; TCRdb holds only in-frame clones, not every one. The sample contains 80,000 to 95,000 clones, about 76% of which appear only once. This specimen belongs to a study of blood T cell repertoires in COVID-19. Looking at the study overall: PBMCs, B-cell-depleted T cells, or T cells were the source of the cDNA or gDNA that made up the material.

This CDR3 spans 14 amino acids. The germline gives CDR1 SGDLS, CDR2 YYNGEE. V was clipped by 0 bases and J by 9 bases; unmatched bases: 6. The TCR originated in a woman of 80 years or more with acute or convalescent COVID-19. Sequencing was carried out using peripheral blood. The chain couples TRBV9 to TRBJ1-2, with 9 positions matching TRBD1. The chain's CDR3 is CASSVEGQGPSYTF. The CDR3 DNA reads TGTGCCAGCAGCGTAGAGGGACAGGGTCCAAGCTACACCTTC.